What follows is one T cell receptor beta chain and its context. This clone's antigen is unknown. Within one base of it there is no much larger clone, and no base qualities were kept. Other DNA sequences in the sample encode the same CDR3. Using the deep immunoSEQ assay, multiplex PCR amplified TCR CDR3 regions from genomic DNA. Genomic DNA extracted from each cell subset was distributed evenly over all wells of several immunoSEQ 96-well plates, and each plate served as one replicate. Each replicate PCR for sorted subsets received around 0.2 ug genomic DNA, equal to roughly 30,000 T cell genomes. The purified libraries were quantified using a Qubit 3.0 fluorometer, sized with a Bioanalyzer 2100, and then quantified again using the KAPA Library Quantification kit. Every immunoSEQ 96-well plate was sequenced on a separate single-read 150-cycle Illumina NextSeq 550 flow cell. The study's own analysis went as follows. Because the immunoSEQ output held only junctional sequences and lacked quality scores, the filtering could not match the filtering applied to full-length reads. To assign V/J genes and CDR3, sequences were annotated against IMGT germline references using PyIR, a Python wrapper for IgBLAST v1.9. Reads were filtered out if the reads had weak V/J assignments (E-value above 1e-6), no CDR3, stop codons, out-of-frame junctions, or ambiguous translated residues. V3J clonotypes were defined by identical inferred V gene, J gene, and CDR3 amino acid sequence. Percentage overlap between repertoires was computed as shared unique clonotypes divided by the size of the smaller repertoire. Richness of each repertoire was evaluated using RTK rarefaction, the Chao1 estimator, and Recon v2.1 estimates of unobserved clonotypes. Generation probabilities were computed with OLGA for all TCRbeta clonotypes obtained by the gDNA method from four donors. Imported from immuneACCESS, the table was reduced by TCRdb to in-frame sequences with V and J called. These copies leave out some clones; in studies compared against another copy, an unresolved V gene accounts for under half, and the cause of the remainder is not known. Clone size and the V and J calls come from that table; the DNA yielded D and trimming. The sample profile shows 850,000 to 1,200,000 clones; around 76% of them were found once. In total, the top ten clones hold 1.4% to 1.5% of the sample.

Spanning cysteine to phenylalanine, the CDR3 consists of 12 amino acids. The kept DNA is CDR3 alone, 36 bases in frame from the first base. Trimming leaves V shorter by 7 bases and J shorter by 5 bases, with the junction holding 4 bases beyond the gene matches. CDR1 and CDR2, per the germline V gene, are SGHTA and FQGNSA. Donors were healthy HIV-negative adults with no recently reported acute infections or vaccinations. Every donor was a Caucasian adult living in Nashville, Tennessee, USA. CD4+ T cells were enriched by magnetic negative selection; naive cells were then positively selected on CD45RA, and the negative fraction formed the memory subset. Blood was collected by leukapheresis, and PBMCs were isolated by Ficoll-Histopaque density gradient centrifugation and then cryopreserved in liquid nitrogen vapor phase. Purity and quantity of every magnetically sorted T cell population were checked by analytical flow cytometry. Genomic DNA was isolated from every sorted fraction and measured by UV absorbance on a Nanodrop 2000c.

The data derive from a study of shared clonotypes between healthy human individuals (TCRdb year 2020). Concerning the study at large: A few men and a couple of women, aged 18 to 49 years, made up the cohort. To estimate repertoire size and how much clonotypes are shared between individuals, the study performed deep sequencing of blood TCR repertoires from about 5 healthy adults. Different laboratories and diverse techniques were used to prepare libraries and sequence TCR repertoires, to increase sequencing depth and limit assay-specific biases. Each donor's leukapheresis produced roughly between roughly 0.85 and 9.5 billion PBMCs. For each donor, CD4 naive and CD4 memory were each run on three plates, CD8 naive on two plates, and CD8 memory on one plate.

The paper's findings and limits, for the study overall: Pairwise subsampling indicated that sequencing depth was expected to affect the degree of clonotype sharing among donors. Incomplete sequencing was indicated by rarefaction of sorted-subset datasets, despite the large sequencing depth. Sampling was limited to blood, and TCR repertoires in tissue likely differ from TCR repertoires in blood. Across a few donors, approximately 5% of naive CD4, approximately 3.6% of naive CD8, under 2.5% of memory CD4, and approximately 0.4% of memory CD8 clonotypes were shared. The small number of donors limited the genetic and exposure-history diversity represented. Naive subsets generally had larger estimated clonotype richness than memory subsets. Compared with non-shared clonotypes, the clonotypes found in all four sorted-subset donors had higher generation probabilities.

This clonotype was sampled from a man between 18 and 29 years old in good health. Sequencing was done on a sample of memory CD4+ T cells sorted from blood. The sample's cell subset or site label, decoded: CD45RA-negative fraction. The sequence links TRBV7-2 to TRBJ1-2; 7 nucleotides in the junction match TRBD1. The bases read TGTGCCAGCACAGGGACAGTTTATGGCTACACCTTC. This sequence encodes CASTGTVYGYTF.